Included here is one T cell receptor (beta chain) sequence, with context. The entry originates in a study of OX40 agonist ivuxolimab in advanced cancers. Study overall: The study treated patients with ivuxolimab, an agonistic anti-OX40 (CD134) antibody. Partial responses were achieved by three patients: one hepatocellular carcinoma, two cutaneous melanoma.

Autoimmune disease history or systemic immunosuppression excluded patients. TCRdb's copy holds only in-frame clones and misses some; the assay was immunoSEQ multiplex PCR. The sample lists around 76,000 clones; about 73% were seen once. CDR3 length equals 15 residues. Trimming pared 2 bases from V and 2 bases from J, leaving 11 bases between. Germline CDR1 and CDR2: SEHNR and FQNEAQ (reference sequence). This clonotype originated in an adult with an advanced solid tumor such as melanoma, head and neck, liver or kidney cancer. The chain is built from TRBV7-9 and TRBJ2-3; tentative D call: TRBD1 (6 bases). The sample here was CD4+ or CD8+ T cells sorted from blood, taken in a trial of the OX40 agonist ivuxolimab. The CDR3 sequence: CASSLSGQPTDTQYF. In DNA form, the CDR3 reads TGTGCCAGCAGCTTATCCGGACAGCCCACAGATACGCAGTATTTT. Full variable domain (outside the CDR3, taken from reference TRBV7-9 and TRBJ2-3): DTGVSQNPRHKITKRGQNVTFRCDPISEHNRLYWYRQTLGQGPEFLTYFQNEAQLEKSRLLSDRFSAERPKGSFSTLEIQRTEQGDSAMYLCASSLSGQPTDTQYFGPGTRLTVL.